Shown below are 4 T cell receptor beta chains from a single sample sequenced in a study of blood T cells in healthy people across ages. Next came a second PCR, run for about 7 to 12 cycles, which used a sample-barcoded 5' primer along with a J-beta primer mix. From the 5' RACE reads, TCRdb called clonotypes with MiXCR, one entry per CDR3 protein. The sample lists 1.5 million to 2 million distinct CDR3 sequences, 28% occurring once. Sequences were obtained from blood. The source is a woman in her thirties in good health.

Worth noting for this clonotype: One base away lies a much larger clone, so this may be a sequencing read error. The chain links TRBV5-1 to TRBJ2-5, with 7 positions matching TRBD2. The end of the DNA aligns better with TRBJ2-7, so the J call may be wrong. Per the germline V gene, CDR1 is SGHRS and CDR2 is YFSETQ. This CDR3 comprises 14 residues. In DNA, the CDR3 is TGCGCCAGCAGCTCGGGGCGGGAGCCTTACGAGCAGTACTTC. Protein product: CASSSGREPYEQYF.

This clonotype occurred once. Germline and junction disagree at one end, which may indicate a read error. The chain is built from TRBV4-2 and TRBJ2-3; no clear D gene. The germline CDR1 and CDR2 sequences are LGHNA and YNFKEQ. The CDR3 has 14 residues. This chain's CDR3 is CAGSLNGFSDTQYF. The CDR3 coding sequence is TGTGCCGGCAGCCTTAACGGGTTTTCAGATACGCAGTATTTT.

The CDR3 sequence: CASSSWTSGTYEQYF. The CDR3 coding sequence is TGTGCCAGCAGCTCCTGGACTAGCGGCACTTACGAGCAGTACTTC. The rearrangement uses TRBV7-9 and TRBJ2-7; TRBD2 matches at 10 bases. V shed 4 bases, J shed 4 bases, and the junction held 7 bases outside the gene matches. The CDR3 covers 15 residues. Germline CDR1 reads SEHNR; CDR2 reads FQNEAQ (reference sequence). Drawing the rest from reference TRBV7-9 and TRBJ2-7, the complete variable domain is DTGVSQNPRHKITKRGQNVTFRCDPISEHNRLYWYRQTLGQGPEFLTYFQNEAQLEKSRLLSDRFSAERPKGSFSTLEIQRTEQGDSAMYLCASSSWTSGTYEQYFGPGTRLTVT.

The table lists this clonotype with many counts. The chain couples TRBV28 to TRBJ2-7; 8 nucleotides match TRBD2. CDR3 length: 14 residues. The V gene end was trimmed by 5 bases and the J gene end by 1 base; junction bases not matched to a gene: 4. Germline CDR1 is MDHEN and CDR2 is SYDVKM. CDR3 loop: CASSTGGSSYEQYF. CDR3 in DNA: TGTGCCAGCAGTACGGGGGGGTCTTCCTACGAGCAGTACTTC.